The subject of this entry is one TCR beta chain. V was cut by 7 bases and J by 4 bases, with 17 bases left in between. CDR3 length: 14 residues. Germline loops: CDR1 MDHEN, CDR2 SYDVKM. This entry is derived from a study of shared clonotypes between healthy human individuals. Study background: In total, the donors were a couple of women and three men aged 18 to 49.

Replicate PCRs run on unsorted PBMC used roughly 270 ng DNA, which was 30,000 or so T cell genomes. The data were produced by immunoSEQ multiplex PCR, yet TCRdb's version contains in-frame clones alone and is incomplete. In the table there are 450,000 to 600,000 clones, 70% to 85% of which are singletons. Recent vaccinations or acute infections were absent in the healthy HIV-negative adult donors. Researchers drew on tens of millions of PBMCs for genomic DNA from unsorted samples. The chain is built from TRBV28 and TRBJ2-7; the D gene is possibly TRBD2 (5 bases). The sequenced sample was PBMCs. This TCR came from a woman in her thirties or forties in good health. Some clones in this sample may be carry-over from other donors' samples. The CDR3 sequence is CASNSILSGYEQYF. In DNA, the CDR3 is TGTGCCAGCAACTCGATTTTGTCGGGGTACGAGCAGTACTTC.